The clone carrying this T cell receptor beta chain was counted between two and nine times. Its antigen remains unknown. TCRdb used MiXCR to reprocess the 5' RACE reads, holding one entry per CDR3 protein. Of approximately 1.8 million distinct CDR3 sequences listed, around 29% are singletons. The sample belongs to a study of identical twins. Points from the study as a whole: Memory repertoires showed no such pattern, whereas abundant cord blood beta clonotypes carried fewer insertions. Low generation probability was overrepresented in out-of-frame alpha sequences shared by twins.

The germline V and J ends were trimmed by 3 bases and 2 bases, with 14 bases remaining between them. The germline gives CDR1 SGHVS, CDR2 FNYEAQ. CDR3 length: 15 amino acids. Sequenced input: cord blood. This sequence originates from a newborn girl in good health. The chain is built from TRBV7-6 and TRBJ2-7, with TRBD1 as a possible D gene (6 bases). The CDR3 sequence: CASSFSQGTTYEQYF. Here the CDR3 DNA reads TGTGCCAGCAGCTTTTCACAGGGAACCACCTACGAGCAGTACTTC.